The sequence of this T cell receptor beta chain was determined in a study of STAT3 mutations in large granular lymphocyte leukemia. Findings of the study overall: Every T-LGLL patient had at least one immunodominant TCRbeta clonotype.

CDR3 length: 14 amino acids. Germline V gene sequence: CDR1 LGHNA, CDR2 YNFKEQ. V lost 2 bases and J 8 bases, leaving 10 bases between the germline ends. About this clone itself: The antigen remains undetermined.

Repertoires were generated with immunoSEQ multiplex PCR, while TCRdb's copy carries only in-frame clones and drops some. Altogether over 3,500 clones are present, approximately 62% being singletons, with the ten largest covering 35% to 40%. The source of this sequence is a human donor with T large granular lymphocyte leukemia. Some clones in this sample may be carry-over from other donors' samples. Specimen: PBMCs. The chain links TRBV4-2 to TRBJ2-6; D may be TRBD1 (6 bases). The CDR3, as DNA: TGTGCCAGCAGCCAACCACAGGGAACCAACGTCCTGACTTTC. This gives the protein CASSQPQGTNVLTF.